This TCR beta chain originates from a study of blood T cell repertoires in COVID-19. Generated by immunoSEQ multiplex PCR, the TCRdb table keeps only in-frame clones and is missing some. The table lists a few hundred thousand clones, about 88% of them singletons, with 4.5% to 5.5% in the top ten. This TCR was recovered from a woman under 40 who had been exposed to COVID-19. The source material was PBMCs or T cells enriched from blood (not recorded which).

The CDR3 DNA sequence: TGTGCCAGCAGTGGGGGCTCAACCAACTATGGCTACACCTTC. Residues: CASSGGSTNYGYTF. The chain joins TRBV2 to TRBJ1-2; D possibly corresponds to TRBD1 (5 bases). From germline, CDR1 is SNHLY and CDR2 FYNNEI. V gave up 4 bases and J gave up 2 bases, with 11 bases separating them. The CDR3 runs to 14 residues.